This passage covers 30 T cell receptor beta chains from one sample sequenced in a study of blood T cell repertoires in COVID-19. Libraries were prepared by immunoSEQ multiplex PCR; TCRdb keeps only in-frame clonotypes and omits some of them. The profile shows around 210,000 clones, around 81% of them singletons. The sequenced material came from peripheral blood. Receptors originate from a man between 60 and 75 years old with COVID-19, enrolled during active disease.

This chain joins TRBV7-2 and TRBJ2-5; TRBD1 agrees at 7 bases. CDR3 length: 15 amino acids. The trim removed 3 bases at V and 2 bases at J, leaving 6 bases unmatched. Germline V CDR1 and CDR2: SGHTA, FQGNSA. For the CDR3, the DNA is TGTGCCAGCAGCTTCCTCCGGACAGGACAAGAGACCCAGTACTTC. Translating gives CASSFLRTGQETQYF.

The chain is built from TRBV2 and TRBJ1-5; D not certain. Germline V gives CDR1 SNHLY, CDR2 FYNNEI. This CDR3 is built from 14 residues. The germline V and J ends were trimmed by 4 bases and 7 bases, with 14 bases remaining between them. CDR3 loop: CASSGETPHQPQHF. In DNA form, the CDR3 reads TGTGCCAGCAGTGGCGAGACACCCCACCAGCCCCAGCATTTT.

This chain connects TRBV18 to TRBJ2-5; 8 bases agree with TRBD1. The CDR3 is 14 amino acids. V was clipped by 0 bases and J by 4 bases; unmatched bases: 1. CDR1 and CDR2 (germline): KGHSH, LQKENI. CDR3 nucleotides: TGTGCCAGCTCACCACCGGGACAGGCAGAGACCCAGTACTTC. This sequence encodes CASSPPGQAETQYF. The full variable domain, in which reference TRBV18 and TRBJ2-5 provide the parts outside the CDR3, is NAGVMQNPRHLVRRRGQEARLRCSPMKGHSHVYWYRQLPEEGLKFMVYLQKENIIDESGMPKERFSAEFPKEGPSILRIQQVVRGDSAAYFCASSPPGQAETQYFGPGTRLLVL.

This chain's CDR3 is CATSRDRGEAFF. The CDR3 region has the DNA TGTGCCACCAGCAGAGACAGGGGTGAAGCTTTCTTT. The chain combines TRBV15 with TRBJ1-1; a possible D gene is TRBD1 (6 bases). Between the trimmed V and J ends, which lost 0 bases and 7 bases, there was a span of 6 bases. Germline V gives CDR1 LNHNV, CDR2 YYDKDF (reference sequence). The CDR3 consists of 12 residues.

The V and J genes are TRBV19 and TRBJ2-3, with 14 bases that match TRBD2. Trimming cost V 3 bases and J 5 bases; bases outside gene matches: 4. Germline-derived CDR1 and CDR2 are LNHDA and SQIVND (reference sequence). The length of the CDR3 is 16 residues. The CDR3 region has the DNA TGTGCCAGTAGTATTGGGACTAGCGGGAGAATAGATACGCAGTATTTT. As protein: CASSIGTSGRIDTQYF.

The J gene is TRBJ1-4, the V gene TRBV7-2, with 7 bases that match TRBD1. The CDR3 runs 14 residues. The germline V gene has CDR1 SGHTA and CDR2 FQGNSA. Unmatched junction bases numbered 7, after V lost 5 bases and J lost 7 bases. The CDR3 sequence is CASSLGQTLEKLFF. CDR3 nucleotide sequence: TGTGCCAGCAGCCTGGGACAGACACTTGAAAAACTGTTTTTT.

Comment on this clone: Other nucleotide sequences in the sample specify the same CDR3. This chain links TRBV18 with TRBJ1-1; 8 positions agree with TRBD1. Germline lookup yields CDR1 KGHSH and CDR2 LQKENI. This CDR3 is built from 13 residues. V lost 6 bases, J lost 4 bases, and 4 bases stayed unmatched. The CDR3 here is CASSQGQGTEAFF. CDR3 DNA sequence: TGTGCCAGCTCCCAAGGACAGGGCACTGAAGCTTTCTTT.

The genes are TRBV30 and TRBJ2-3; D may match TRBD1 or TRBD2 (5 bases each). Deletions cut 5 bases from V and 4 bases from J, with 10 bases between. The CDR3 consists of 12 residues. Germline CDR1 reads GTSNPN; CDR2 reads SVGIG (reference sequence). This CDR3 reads CAWGGVPDTQYF. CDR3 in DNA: TGTGCCTGGGGGGGAGTACCAGATACGCAGTATTTT.

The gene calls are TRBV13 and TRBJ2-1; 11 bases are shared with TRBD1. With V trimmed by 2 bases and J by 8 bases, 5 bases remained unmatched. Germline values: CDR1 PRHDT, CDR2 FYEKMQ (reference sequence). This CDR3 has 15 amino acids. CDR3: CASSLLGQGDDEQFF. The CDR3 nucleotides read TGTGCCAGCAGCTTACTGGGACAGGGGGACGATGAGCAGTTCTTC.

The CDR3: CASSDPGTGIEAFF. As DNA, the CDR3 is TGTGCCAGCAGTGACCCCGGGACAGGGATCGAAGCTTTCTTT. This chain links TRBV6-1 with TRBJ1-1; 9 bases align to TRBD1. CDR1 is MNHNS, CDR2 SASEGT, per germline. The J segment lost 8 bases and the V segment lost 3 bases, leaving 7 bases of the junction unmatched. The CDR3 is 14 residues long.

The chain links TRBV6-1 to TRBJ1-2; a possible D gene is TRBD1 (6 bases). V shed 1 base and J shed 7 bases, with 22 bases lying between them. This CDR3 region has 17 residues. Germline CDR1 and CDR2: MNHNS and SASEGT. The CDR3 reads CASSEDRVGRGRGGYTF. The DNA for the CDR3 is TGTGCCAGCAGTGAAGATAGGGTGGGCAGGGGTCGCGGTGGCTACACCTTC.

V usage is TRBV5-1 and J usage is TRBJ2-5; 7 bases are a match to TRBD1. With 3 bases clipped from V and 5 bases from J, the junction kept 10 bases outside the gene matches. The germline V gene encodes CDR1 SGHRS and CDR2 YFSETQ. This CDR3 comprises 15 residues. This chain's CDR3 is CASSSSRTGGETQYF. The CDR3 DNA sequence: TGCGCCAGCAGCTCCTCCCGGACAGGCGGGGAGACCCAGTACTTC.

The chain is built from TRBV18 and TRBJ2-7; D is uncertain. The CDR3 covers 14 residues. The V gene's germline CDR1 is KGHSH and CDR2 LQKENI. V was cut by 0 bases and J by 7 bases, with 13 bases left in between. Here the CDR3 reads CASSPPASLREQYF. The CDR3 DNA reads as TGTGCCAGCTCACCACCGGCTTCGCTCAGGGAGCAGTACTTC. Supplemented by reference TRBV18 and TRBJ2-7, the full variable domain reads NAGVMQNPRHLVRRRGQEARLRCSPMKGHSHVYWYRQLPEEGLKFMVYLQKENIIDESGMPKERFSAEFPKEGPSILRIQQVVRGDSAAYFCASSPPASLREQYFGPGTRLTVT.

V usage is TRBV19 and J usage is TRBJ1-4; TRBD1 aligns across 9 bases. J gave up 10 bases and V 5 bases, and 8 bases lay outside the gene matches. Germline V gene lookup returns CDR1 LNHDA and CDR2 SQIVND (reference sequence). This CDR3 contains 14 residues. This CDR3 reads CASSPRTGVGKLFF. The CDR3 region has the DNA TGTGCCAGTAGTCCGCGGACAGGGGTGGGAAAACTGTTTTTT.

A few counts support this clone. CDR3 in DNA: TGCGCCAGCAGCCCGGACAGCTCTATGAACACTGAAGCTTTCTTT. It specifies CASSPDSSMNTEAFF. The V and J genes are TRBV5-1 and TRBJ1-1; weak D call: TRBD1 (6 bases). V lost 4 bases and J lost 0, with 13 bases in between. The V gene's germline CDR1 is SGHRS and CDR2 YFSETQ. The CDR3 runs 15 residues.

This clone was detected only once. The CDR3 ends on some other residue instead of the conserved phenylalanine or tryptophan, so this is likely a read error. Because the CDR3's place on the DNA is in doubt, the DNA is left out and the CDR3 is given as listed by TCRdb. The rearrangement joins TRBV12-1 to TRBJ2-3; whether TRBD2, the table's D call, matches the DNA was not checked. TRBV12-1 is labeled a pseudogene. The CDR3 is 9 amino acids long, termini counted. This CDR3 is CASSFGERK.

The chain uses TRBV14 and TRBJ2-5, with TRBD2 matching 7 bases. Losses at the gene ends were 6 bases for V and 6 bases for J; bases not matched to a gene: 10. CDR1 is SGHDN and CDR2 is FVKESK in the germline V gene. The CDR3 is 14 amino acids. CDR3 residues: CASRFGGSGQTQYF. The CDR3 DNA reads TGTGCCAGCAGGTTTGGCGGGAGTGGGCAGACCCAGTACTTC.

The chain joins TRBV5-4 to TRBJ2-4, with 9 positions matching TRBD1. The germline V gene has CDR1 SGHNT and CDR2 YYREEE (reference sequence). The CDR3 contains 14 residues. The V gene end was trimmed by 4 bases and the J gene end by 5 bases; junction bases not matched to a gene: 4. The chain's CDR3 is CASSPTGGQNIQYF. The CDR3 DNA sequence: TGTGCCAGCAGCCCGACAGGGGGTCAAAACATTCAGTACTTC.

The CDR3 region has the DNA TGTGCCAGCAGCTTAGGTGGACAGGGCTGGGGTGGCTACACCTTC. Protein sequence: CASSLGGQGWGGYTF. The chain couples TRBV7-8 to TRBJ1-2, with 8 positions matching TRBD1. With V trimmed by 1 base and J by 7 bases, 8 bases remained unmatched. The CDR3 is 15 amino acids. The V gene's germline CDR1 is SGHVS and CDR2 FQNEAQ.

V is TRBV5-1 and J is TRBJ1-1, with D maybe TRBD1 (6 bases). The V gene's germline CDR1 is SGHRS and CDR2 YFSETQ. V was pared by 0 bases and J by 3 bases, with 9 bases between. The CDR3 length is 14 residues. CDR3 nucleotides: TGCGCCAGCAGCTTGGACAGGGTTCACACTGAAGCTTTCTTT. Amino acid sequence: CASSLDRVHTEAFF. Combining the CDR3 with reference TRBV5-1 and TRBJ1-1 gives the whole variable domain KAGVTQTPRYLIKTRGQQVTLSCSPISGHRSVSWYQQTPGQGLQFLFEYFSETQRNKGNFPGRFSGRQFSNSRSEMNVSTLELGDSALYLCASSLDRVHTEAFFGQGTRLTVV.

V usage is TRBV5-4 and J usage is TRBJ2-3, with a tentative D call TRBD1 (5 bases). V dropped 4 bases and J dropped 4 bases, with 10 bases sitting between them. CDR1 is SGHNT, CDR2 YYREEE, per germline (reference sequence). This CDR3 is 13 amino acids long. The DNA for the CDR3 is TGTGCCAGCAGCACCCCCAGGGCAGATACGCAGTATTTT. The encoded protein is CASSTPRADTQYF.

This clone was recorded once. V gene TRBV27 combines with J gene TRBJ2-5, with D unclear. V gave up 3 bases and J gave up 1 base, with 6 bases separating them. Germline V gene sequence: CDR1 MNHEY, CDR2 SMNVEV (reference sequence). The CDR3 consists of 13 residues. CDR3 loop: CASSFNSQETQYF. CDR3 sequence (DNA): TGTGCCAGCAGTTTTAACAGCCAAGAGACCCAGTACTTC.

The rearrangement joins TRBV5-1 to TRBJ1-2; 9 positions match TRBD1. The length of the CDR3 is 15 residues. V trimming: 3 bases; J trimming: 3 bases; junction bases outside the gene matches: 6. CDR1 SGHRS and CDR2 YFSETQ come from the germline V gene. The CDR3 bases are TGCGCCAGCAGCTGGGCGGGACAGGGAGACTATGGCTACACCTTC. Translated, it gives CASSWAGQGDYGYTF.

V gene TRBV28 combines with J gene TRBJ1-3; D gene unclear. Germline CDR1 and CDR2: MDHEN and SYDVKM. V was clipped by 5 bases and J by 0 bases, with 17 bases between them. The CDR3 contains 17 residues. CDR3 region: CASSPPTGASSGNTIYF. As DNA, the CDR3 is TGTGCCAGCAGTCCCCCGACGGGTGCAAGCTCTGGAAACACCATATATTTT.

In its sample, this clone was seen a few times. The CDR3 bases are TGTGCCAGCAGTTTAGAAGGGGTCGGCAATCAGCCCCAGCATTTT. Protein product: CASSLEGVGNQPQHF. The rearrangement joins TRBV27 to TRBJ1-5; D might be TRBD1 (5 bases). V lost 2 bases and J 2 bases, leaving 10 bases between the germline ends. The CDR3 has 15 amino acids. From germline, CDR1 is MNHEY and CDR2 SMNVEV (reference sequence).

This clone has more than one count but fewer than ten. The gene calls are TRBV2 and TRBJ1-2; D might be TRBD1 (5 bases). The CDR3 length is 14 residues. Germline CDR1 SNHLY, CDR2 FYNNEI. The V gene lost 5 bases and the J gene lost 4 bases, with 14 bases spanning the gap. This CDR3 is CASSTIDSIYGYTF. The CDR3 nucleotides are TGTGCCAGCAGTACTATAGACAGTATCTATGGCTACACCTTC. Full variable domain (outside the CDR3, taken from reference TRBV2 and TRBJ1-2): EPEVTQTPSHQVTQMGQEVILRCVPISNHLYFYWYRQILGQKVEFLVSFYNNEISEKSEIFDDQFSVERPDGSNFTLKIRSTKLEDSAMYFCASSTIDSIYGYTFGSGTRLTVV.

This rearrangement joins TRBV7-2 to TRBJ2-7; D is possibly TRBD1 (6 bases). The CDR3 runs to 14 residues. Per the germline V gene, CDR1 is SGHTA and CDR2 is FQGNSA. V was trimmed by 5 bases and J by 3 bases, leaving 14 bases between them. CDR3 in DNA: TGTGCCAGCAGCCAGAGCTCCAGGGGCTACGAGCAGTACTTC. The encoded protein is CASSQSSRGYEQYF.

DNA for the CDR3: TGTGCCAGCAGCCAGGGACAGGGACCCCACTATGGCTACACCTTC. Translation gives CASSQGQGPHYGYTF. V and J are TRBV6-6 and TRBJ1-2; 9 nucleotides agree with TRBD1. V gave up 6 bases and J gave up 3 bases; unmatched junction bases: 8. The CDR3 sequence is 15 residues long. CDR1 and CDR2 (germline): MNHNY, SVGAGI (reference sequence).

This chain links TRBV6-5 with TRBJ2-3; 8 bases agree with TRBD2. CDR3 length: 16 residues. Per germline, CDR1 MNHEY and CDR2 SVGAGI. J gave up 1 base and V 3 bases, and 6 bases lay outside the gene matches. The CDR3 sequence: CASSYSSGYGTDTQYF. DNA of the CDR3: TGTGCCAGCAGTTATTCTAGCGGGTATGGCACAGATACGCAGTATTTT.

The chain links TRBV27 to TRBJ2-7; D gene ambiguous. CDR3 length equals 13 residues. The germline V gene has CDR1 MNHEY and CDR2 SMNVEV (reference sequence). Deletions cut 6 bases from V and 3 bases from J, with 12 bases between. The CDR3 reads CASSPTLGYEQYF. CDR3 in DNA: TGTGCCAGCAGCCCTACCCTCGGCTACGAGCAGTACTTC.